Listed below are T cell receptor beta chains from one sample, sequenced in a study of blood T cell repertoires in COVID-19. Assay used: immunoSEQ multiplex PCR; TCRdb lists only in-frame clones, some missing. Of under 30,000 clones in the sample, around 87% are singletons; the top ten hold less than 10%. The sample taken for sequencing was peripheral blood. The receptors were sampled from a man aged 45-65 years with active COVID-19. CDR3s include the opening cysteine and the closing phenylalanine or tryptophan. Fields, in order: V gene, D gene, clone size, J gene, CDR3 DNA, CDR3 protein. D genes are given only for firm matches. A row's size may be missing; if present it is once, few, many or a size class.

>TRBV5-1|NA|NA|TRBJ1-2
TGCGCCAGCAGCACGGGGGATCTGTATGGCTACACCTTC
CASSTGDLYGYTF
>TRBV6-5|NA|NA|TRBJ2-7
TGTGCCAGCGACCAATCGGGACATTACGAGCAGTACTTC
CASDQSGHYEQYF
>TRBV5-1|TRBD1|NA|TRBJ1-2
TGCGCCAGCAGCTTGGAAGGACAGGGAGTCTCCGATGGCTACACCTTC
CASSLEGQGVSDGYTF
>TRBV5-1|TRBD1|few|TRBJ2-7
TGCGCCAGCAACCTCCCGGGACAGACCACCTACGAGCAGTACTTC
CASNLPGQTTYEQYF
>TRBV4-2|NA|NA|TRBJ2-1
TGTGCCAGCAGCCAAGTTGGGAGGAGCTCCTACAATGAGCAGTTCTTC
CASSQVGRSSYNEQFF
>TRBV3-1/TRBV3-2|NA|NA|TRBJ2-6
TGTGCCAGCAGCCAAGAAGGCTGGACAGAAAGCTCTGGGGCCAACGTCCTGACTTTC
CASSQEGWTESSGANVLTF
>TRBV5-1|TRBD2|once|TRBJ2-2
TGCGCCAGCCACCATGGGAGGGGAACCGGGGAGCTGTTTTTT
CASHHGRGTGELFF
>TRBV7-9|NA|NA|TRBJ1-2
TGTGCCAGCAGCTTAGATGTGGTCAGGGTGAATGGCTACACCTTC
CASSLDVVRVNGYTF
>TRBV5-4|TRBD2|NA|TRBJ2-5
TGTGCCAGCAGCCCAGGGATAGCGGGGGACCAAGAGACCCAGTACTTC
CASSPGIAGDQETQYF
>TRBV14|TRBD2|once|TRBJ2-1
TGTGCCAGCAGCCAAGATCGTCGGGAGCGGGGGTACTGGGGGGAGCAGTTCTTC
CASSQDRRERGYWGEQFF
>TRBV18|NA|NA|TRBJ2-3
TGTGCCAGCTCAACGACTAGTAACACAGATACGCAGTATTTT
CASSTTSNTDTQYF
>TRBV10-3|NA|few|TRBJ2-2
TGTGCCATCAGTAGGCTAGCGAGGAACACCGGGGAGCTGTTTTTT
CAISRLARNTGELFF
>TRBV19|TRBD2|NA|TRBJ2-1
TGTGCCAGTACTCCCCTAGCGGGAGTAGACAATGAGCAGTTCTTC
CASTPLAGVDNEQFF
>TRBV9|TRBD1|NA|TRBJ2-4
TGTGCCAGCAGCGTAGGGGACAGGGGGCCCAAAAACATTCAGTACTTC
CASSVGDRGPKNIQYF
>TRBV7-2|NA|few|TRBJ1-5
TGTGCCAGCAGCTCAAGGTCAGGGGGCAATCAGCCCCAGCATTTT
CASSSRSGGNQPQHF
>TRBV18|NA|NA|TRBJ1-1
TGTGCCAGCTCATTCTTGGCAGGGTCATACATGAACACTGAAGCTTTCTTT
CASSFLAGSYMNTEAFF
>TRBV13|NA|NA|TRBJ1-4
TGTGCCAGCAGCTTCGGGGTGGTTGGAAAACTGTTTTTT
CASSFGVVGKLFF
>TRBV9|NA|NA|TRBJ2-1
TGTGCCAGCAGCCCTCGACAGTTCAATGAGCAGTTCTTC
CASSPRQFNEQFF
>TRBV6-5|NA|NA|TRBJ1-2
TGTGCCAGCAAGCGGACGGAGTTCTATGGCTACACCTTC
CASKRTEFYGYTF
>TRBV3-1/TRBV3-2|NA|NA|TRBJ1-3
TGTGCCAGCAGCTTAGGGAGGGGAGCTGGAAACACCATATATTTT
CASSLGRGAGNTIYF
>TRBV18|NA|NA|TRBJ1-5
TGTGCCAGCTCACCCGACGGGGGTCAGCCCCAGCATTTT
CASSPDGGQPQHF
>TRBV9|NA|NA|TRBJ1-6
TGTGCCAGCAGCGTAGCCGAGGGTTCCTCACCCCTCCACTTT
CASSVAEGSSPLHF
>TRBV19|TRBD2|NA|TRBJ2-3
TGTGCCAGTAGTACTATAGCGGGGGGGCCAGGAGATACGCAGTATTTT
CASSTIAGGPGDTQYF
>TRBV27|TRBD1|NA|TRBJ1-5
TGTGCCAGCAGTTTATCTGGGACAGTCAATCAGCCCCAGCATTTT
CASSLSGTVNQPQHF
>TRBV5-1|NA|once|TRBJ1-3
TGCGCCAGCAGAGACCCGGGGACAGGAAACACCATATATTTT
CASRDPGTGNTIYF
>TRBV4-1|NA|NA|TRBJ1-1
TGCGCCAGCAGCGAACGACTGGAAGCTTTCTTT
CASSERLEAFF
>TRBV19|NA|few|TRBJ1-5
TGTGCCAGTAGTATCAGGGAAAATCAGCCCCAGCATTTT
CASSIRENQPQHF
>TRBV2|NA|NA|TRBJ1-5
TGTGCCAGCAAAGGGAGAAATCAGCCCCAGCATTTT
CASKGRNQPQHF
>TRBV13|NA|NA|TRBJ1-1
TGTGCCAGCAGCTTAATAGGAGGGGAAATGAACACTGAAGCTTTCTTT
CASSLIGGEMNTEAFF
>TRBV19|TRBD1|NA|TRBJ2-1
TGTGCCACCTCCCGTGGGGGACAGTACAATGAGCAGTTCTTC
CATSRGGQYNEQFF
>TRBV9|NA|NA|TRBJ1-2
TGTGCCAGCAGCGTAGCCCCTGGGAGGGGTCGGTATGGCTACACCTTC
CASSVAPGRGRYGYTF
>TRBV12-3/TRBV12-4|NA|NA|TRBJ2-4
TGTGCCAGCCGTTTGGGCTTAAACATTCAGTACTTC
CASRLGLNIQYF
>TRBV11-3|TRBD2|NA|TRBJ2-3
TGTGCCAGCAGCTTGGGGACTACCTTCCCTAGCACAGATACGCAGTATTTT
CASSLGTTFPSTDTQYF
>TRBV4-3|TRBD1|once|TRBJ1-2
TGCGCCAGCAGCCGCACTCCGGGACAGGGGAACTATGGCTACACCTTC
CASSRTPGQGNYGYTF
>TRBV27|TRBD1|NA|TRBJ1-2
TGTGCCAGCAGTTTTCGGAATAACAGGGGGCGCGAAGGCTACACCTTC
CASSFRNNRGREGYTF
>TRBV6-5|NA|few|TRBJ1-3
TGTGCCAGCAGCGAGGTAATGGGAAACACCATATATTTT
CASSEVMGNTIYF
>TRBV28|TRBD1|NA|TRBJ2-1
TGTGCCAGCAGGGTTCCGGGACAGGTCTACAATGAGCAGTTCTTC
CASRVPGQVYNEQFF
>TRBV27|NA|NA|TRBJ1-5
TGTGCCAGCAGTTCCAGGGTGAATCAGCCCCAGCATTTT
CASSSRVNQPQHF
>TRBV3-1/TRBV3-2|NA|few|TRBJ1-3
TGTGCCACTTCCCGACTATCTGGAAACACCATATATTTT
CATSRLSGNTIYF
>TRBV19|NA|NA|TRBJ1-5
TGTGCCAGTAGTATCAATCAGGGTATAAATCAGCCCCAGCATTTT
CASSINQGINQPQHF
>TRBV4-3|NA|once|TRBJ1-4
TGCGCCAGCAGCCTGACAAATCTAAGGGAAAAACTGTTTTTT
CASSLTNLREKLFF
>TRBV7-2|NA|NA|TRBJ1-2
TGTGCCAGCAGCTACGCGGGGATCTACTATGGCTACACCTTC
CASSYAGIYYGYTF
>TRBV5-1|TRBD2|NA|TRBJ2-5
TGCGCCAGCAGCTTGGGCGCGGGGGGCCCTGAGGGCAAGACCCAGTACTTC
CASSLGAGGPEGKTQYF
>TRBV7-6|TRBD2|NA|TRBJ2-4
TGCGCCAGCAGCAAACAAGCGGGAGGGTTTTTTGACATTCAGTACTTC
CASSKQAGGFFDIQYF
>TRBV3-1/TRBV3-2|TRBD1|NA|TRBJ1-2
TGTGCCAGCAGCCTGGGACAGGGGTATCTAGGCTACACCTTC
CASSLGQGYLGYTF
>TRBV5-4|TRBD2|NA|TRBJ2-5
TGTGCCCTCCTGACTAGCGGGGGTTCAGAGACCCAGTACTTC
CALLTSGGSETQYF
>TRBV5-1|TRBD1|NA|TRBJ2-5
TGCGCCAGCAGCGCATACCTGACAGGGAACGGAGAGACCCAGTACTTC
CASSAYLTGNGETQYF